This entry lists 20 T cell receptor beta chains sequenced from one sample in a study of T-cell memory formation after mild COVID-19. From the 5' RACE reads, TCRdb called clonotypes with MiXCR, one entry per CDR3 protein. This table holds 250,000 or so distinct CDR3 sequences, approximately 19% found once. The material sequenced was PBMCs or a T cell subset sorted from them (not recorded which). The receptors derive from a man between 18 and 35 years old who had mild COVID-19 (a few samples of this study predate the infection). Cell type and time point are not known.

This clonotype was observed at least ten times. The V and J genes are TRBV6-5 and TRBJ1-2, with D possibly being TRBD1 (5 bases). CDR3 size: 13 residues. The V gene lost 0 bases and the J gene lost 7 bases, with 9 bases spanning the gap. Per germline, CDR1 MNHEY and CDR2 SVGAGI. CDR3 bases: TGTGCCAGCAGTTACTCAGGGACGCGTGGCTACACCTTC. Translated: CASSYSGTRGYTF.

The chain uses TRBV28 and TRBJ1-2; 7 bases map to TRBD1. Germline V gene lookup returns CDR1 MDHEN and CDR2 SYDVKM. The ends lost 5 bases at V and 4 bases at J; junction bases unmatched: 19. The CDR3 has 18 amino acids. This chain's CDR3 is CASSQGGRGGSSGYGYTF. The CDR3 DNA sequence: TGTGCCAGCAGTCAAGGGGGCCGCGGGGGGTCCAGTGGCTATGGCTACACCTTC.

There are many counts of this clonotype. V is TRBV7-6 and J is TRBJ2-7; either TRBD1 or TRBD2 may fit D (5 bases each). With 1 base removed from V and 6 bases from J, the gap between germline ends came to 13 bases. The germline CDR1 and CDR2 sequences are SGHVS and FNYEAQ. This CDR3 has 14 residues. CDR3 amino acids: CASSLEQASGEQYF. CDR3 sequence (DNA): TGTGCCAGCAGCTTAGAACAGGCGAGCGGCGAGCAGTACTTC. Filled out from reference TRBV7-6 and TRBJ2-7, the complete variable domain reads GAGVSQSPRYKVTKRGQDVALRCDPISGHVSLYWYRQALGQGPEFLTYFNYEAQQDKSGLPNDRFSAERPEGSISTLTIQRTEQRDSAMYRCASSLEQASGEQYFGPGTRLTVT.

The genes are TRBV6-5 and TRBJ2-7; 10 bases agree with TRBD1. The CDR3 consists of 14 residues. Germline CDR1 MNHEY, CDR2 SVGAGI. The V and J ends lost 4 bases and 2 bases, in that order; junction bases with no gene match: 2. The CDR3 sequence is CASSWDRGTYEQYF. The DNA of the CDR3 is TGTGCCAGCAGTTGGGACAGGGGAACCTACGAGCAGTACTTC.

This clonotype was counted between two and nine times. The chain carries TRBV6-5 and TRBJ2-7; 7 nucleotides match TRBD2. V shed 6 bases and J 2 bases; nucleotides not matched to a gene: 7. The germline gives CDR1 MNHEY, CDR2 SVGAGI. This CDR3 comprises 14 residues. The CDR3 is CASSTRGVTYEQYF. The CDR3 coding sequence is TGTGCCAGCAGCACCCGGGGGGTAACCTACGAGCAGTACTTC.

As for this clonotype: One end of the junction does not line up with germline, which may come from a read error. In nucleotides, the CDR3 is TGTGCCAGCAGTGACTCCAGAACAGGGTTTGACACAGATACGCAGTATTTT. This sequence encodes CASSDSRTGFDTDTQYF. This chain joins TRBV6-2 or TRBV6-3 and TRBJ2-3, with a weak D call TRBD1 (6 bases). The CDR3 has 17 residues. Germline assignment: CDR1 MNHEY and CDR2 SVGEGT.

The rearrangement links TRBV5-1 to TRBJ2-2, with TRBD2 matching 7 bases. CDR1 and CDR2 from the germline V gene are SGHRS and YFSETQ. CDR3 size: 16 residues. Losses at the gene ends were 0 bases for V and 4 bases for J; bases not matched to a gene: 6. The CDR3 reads CASSLGLAGPTGELFF. The CDR3 DNA reads TGCGCCAGCAGCTTGGGACTAGCAGGACCCACCGGGGAGCTGTTTTTT. The variable domain in full, with the rest retrieved from reference TRBV5-1 and TRBJ2-2, is KAGVTQTPRYLIKTRGQQVTLSCSPISGHRSVSWYQQTPGQGLQFLFEYFSETQRNKGNFPGRFSGRQFSNSRSEMNVSTLELGDSALYLCASSLGLAGPTGELFFGEGSRLTVL.

The rearrangement joins TRBV4-1 to TRBJ1-4; TRBD1 matches at 7 bases. The CDR3 consists of 16 residues. CDR1 MGHRA and CDR2 YSYEKL come from the germline V gene. With 4 bases clipped from V and 2 bases from J, the junction kept 7 bases outside the gene matches. The CDR3 bases are TGCGCCAGCAGCCGACAGGGCTTGAGGACTAATGAAAAACTGTTTTTT. Translation gives CASSRQGLRTNEKLFF.

This clonotype was counted only a few times. CDR3 DNA sequence: TGCGCCAGCATTGAACCTTCAGGGGGTACGCAGTATTTT. Its translation: CASIEPSGGTQYF. The rearrangement joins TRBV5-1 to TRBJ2-3, with TRBD1 matching over 7 bases. The CDR3 covers 13 residues. Germline CDR1 and CDR2: SGHRS and YFSETQ. Losses at the gene ends were 6 bases for V and 8 bases for J; bases not matched to a gene: 9.

V and J are TRBV20-1 and TRBJ1-1; weak D call: TRBD1 (5 bases). CDR1 is DFQATT and CDR2 is SNEGSKA in the germline V gene (reference sequence). The CDR3 extends over 14 amino acids. The DNA for the CDR3 is TGCAGCCCGGGACCGGCGGGAATAGGAACTGAAGCTTTCTTT. Translating gives CSPGPAGIGTEAFF.

This chain joins TRBV15 and TRBJ2-5, with 12 bases aligning to TRBD1. Germline values: CDR1 LNHNV, CDR2 YYDKDF (reference sequence). The CDR3 is 15 amino acids. The V and J ends lost 0 bases and 7 bases, in that order; junction bases with no gene match: 3. DNA for the CDR3: TGTGCCACCAGCAGAGATGGGGGACAGGGGGCGACCCAGTACTTC. Residues: CATSRDGGQGATQYF.

This chain links TRBV7-2 with TRBJ2-1, with D perhaps TRBD2 (6 bases). V dropped 1 base and J dropped 12 bases, with 10 bases sitting between them. Germline V lookup: CDR1 SGHTA, CDR2 FQGNSA. CDR3 size: 12 residues. In nucleotides, the CDR3 is TGTGCCAGCAGCTTAGAGTTTAGCGGGCAGTTCTTC. It encodes CASSLEFSGQFF.

This rearrangement joins TRBV4-1 to TRBJ2-3, with 8 bases identical to TRBD2. CDR3 length: 14 amino acids. The V and J ends lost 1 base and 10 bases, in that order; junction bases with no gene match: 7. Germline assignment: CDR1 MGHRA and CDR2 YSYEKL. The CDR3 bases are TGCGCCAGCAGCCAAGCGGGGGGGCAGAGTGCGCAGTATTTT. Translating gives CASSQAGGQSAQYF.

This clonotype was recorded at least ten times. The CDR3 DNA sequence: TGCAGTGCTAGAGATCTGGGGCAGGGGGCTTGGGAGACCCAGTACTTC. Amino acid sequence: CSARDLGQGAWETQYF. The chain combines TRBV20-1 with TRBJ2-5; 8 positions agree with TRBD1. CDR3 length: 16 amino acids. V lost 0 bases and J lost 5; bases outside the gene matches: 11. The germline V gene has CDR1 DFQATT and CDR2 SNEGSKA (reference sequence).

This clonotype was picked up a small number of times. The rearrangement links TRBV6-2 or TRBV6-3 to TRBJ1-5; D is unresolved. Trimming stripped 7 bases from V and 7 bases from J, with 17 bases between. The CDR3 is 14 amino acids. CDR1 MNHEY and CDR2 SVGEGT come from the germline V gene. CDR3 sequence: CASTPTRGRQPQHF. CDR3 sequence (DNA): TGTGCCAGCACCCCGACCCGGGGAAGGCAGCCCCAGCATTTT.

This clonotype has just a few counts. This sequence joins TRBV5-1 and TRBJ1-1, with a weak D call TRBD1 (6 bases). The CDR3 has 14 residues. The ends were cut back, 1 base at V and 3 bases at J, with 10 bases in the middle. The germline CDR1 and CDR2 sequences are SGHRS and YFSETQ. The DNA for the CDR3 is TGCGCCAGCAGCTTGCAGGGGAGGGACACTGAAGCTTTCTTT. Residues: CASSLQGRDTEAFF.

The chain recombines TRBV20-1 with TRBJ1-1; a weak D match, TRBD1 (5 bases). The CDR3 runs 13 residues. Germline lookup yields CDR1 DFQATT and CDR2 SNEGSKA (reference sequence). CDR3 residues: CSEGLIGLTEAFF. The CDR3, as DNA: TGCAGCGAGGGGCTAATCGGACTCACTGAAGCTTTCTTT.

This clonotype was counted a few times. The chain employs TRBV7-8 and TRBJ2-7, with D perhaps TRBD1 (5 bases). Germline CDR1 reads SGHVS; CDR2 reads FQNEAQ. V was trimmed by 4 bases and J by 4 bases, leaving 26 bases between them. This CDR3 region has 18 residues. DNA for the CDR3: TGTGCCAGCAGCTCGGGTCCTAGGGGCCCATCCGAGATTTACGAGCAGTACTTC. Protein sequence: CASSSGPRGPSEIYEQYF.

The V gene is TRBV24-1, the J gene TRBJ2-2; 8 positions match TRBD1. The V gene end was trimmed by 4 bases and the J gene end by 2 bases; junction bases not matched to a gene: 2. The CDR3 consists of 15 residues. Germline V gene data show CDR1 as KGHDR and CDR2 as SFDVKD. Here the CDR3 reads CATSEGTGNTGELFF. Here the CDR3 DNA reads TGTGCCACCAGTGAGGGGACAGGAAACACCGGGGAGCTGTTTTTT.

The table lists this clonotype with a few counts. CDR3 in DNA: TGTGCCAGCAGCCCCCGGGACGGCTATTCCTACAATGAGCAGTTCTTC. This translates into CASSPRDGYSYNEQFF. The gene calls are TRBV7-6 and TRBJ2-1; the D gene could be TRBD1 or TRBD2 (5 bases each). This CDR3 spans 16 amino acids. Germline values: CDR1 SGHVS, CDR2 FNYEAQ. Deletions cut 5 bases from V and 1 base from J, with 15 bases between. Filled out from reference TRBV7-6 and TRBJ2-1, the complete variable domain reads GAGVSQSPRYKVTKRGQDVALRCDPISGHVSLYWYRQALGQGPEFLTYFNYEAQQDKSGLPNDRFSAERPEGSISTLTIQRTEQRDSAMYRCASSPRDGYSYNEQFFGPGTRLTVL.